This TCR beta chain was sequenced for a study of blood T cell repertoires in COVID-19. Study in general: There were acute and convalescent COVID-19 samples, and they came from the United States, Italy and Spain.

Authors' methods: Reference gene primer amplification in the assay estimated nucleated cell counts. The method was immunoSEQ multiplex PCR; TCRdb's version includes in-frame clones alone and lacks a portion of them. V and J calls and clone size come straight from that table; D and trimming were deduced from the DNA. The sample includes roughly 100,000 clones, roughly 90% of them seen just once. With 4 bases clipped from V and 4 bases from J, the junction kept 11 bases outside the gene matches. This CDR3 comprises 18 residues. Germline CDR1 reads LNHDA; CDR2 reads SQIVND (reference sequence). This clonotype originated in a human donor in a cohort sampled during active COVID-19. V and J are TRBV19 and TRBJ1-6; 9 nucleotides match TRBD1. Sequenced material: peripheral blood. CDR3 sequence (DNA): TGTGCCAGTAGTACCCATGGGGGACAGGGTCAATATAATTCACCCCTCCACTTT. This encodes CASSTHGGQGQYNSPLHF.